This T cell receptor (beta chain) is from a study of T-cell reconstitution after alpha-beta-depleted transplantation in children. CDR1 is MNHNS, CDR2 SASEGT, per germline. Between the trimmed V and J ends, which lost 7 bases and 4 bases, there was a span of 17 bases. This CDR3 is 14 amino acids long. TCRbeta library construction was performed incorporating unique molecular identifiers. MiXCR, applied by TCRdb to the PCR reads, yields one record per CDR3 protein. The table includes some 300,000 distinct CDR3 sequences, roughly a tenth detected once. Findings and limits, study-wide: Some patients' high day-60 TCRbeta diversity was attributed to recipient cells surviving conditioning. T-cell numbers and diversity one year post-transplant derived largely from freshly generated T cells. At around two months after transplant, the alpha-beta T cells were reportedly derived from several hundred expanded clones that came from non-depleted graft cells.

At least ten counts were recorded for this clonotype. Its target is not known. This specimen consisted of PBMCs, obtained before TCRalphabeta/CD19-depleted stem cell transplant. This sequence originates from a boy under three years old with acute myeloid leukemia, due to receive a stem cell transplant. The J gene is TRBJ2-7, the V gene TRBV6-1; no definite D call. CDR3: CASTLRHDGYEQYF. CDR3 nucleotides: TGTGCCAGCACCTTAAGGCACGACGGGTACGAGCAGTACTTC.